Here is one T cell receptor beta chain with its context. Its antigen is not identified. This entry comes from a study of shared clonotypes between healthy human individuals. Notes on the study in general: Shared across four donors were approximately 5% of the naive CD4 clonotypes.

The data were produced by immunoSEQ multiplex PCR, yet TCRdb's version contains in-frame clones alone and is incomplete. Among around 340,000 clones listed, more than 60% were seen once. Germline values: CDR1 SGHTA, CDR2 FQGNSA. The V and J ends lost 5 bases and 3 bases, in that order; junction bases with no gene match: 5. The CDR3 contains 14 residues. The TCR comes from a man aged 25-45 years in good health. The chain joins TRBV7-2 to TRBJ2-7; 9 positions agree with TRBD2. Sequencing was performed on memory CD4+ T cells sorted from blood. Subset in this sample: CD45RA-negative fraction. The CDR3 DNA is TGTGCCAGCAGCCAGGGACTAGCTAACTACGAGCAGTACTTC. It translates to CASSQGLANYEQYF.